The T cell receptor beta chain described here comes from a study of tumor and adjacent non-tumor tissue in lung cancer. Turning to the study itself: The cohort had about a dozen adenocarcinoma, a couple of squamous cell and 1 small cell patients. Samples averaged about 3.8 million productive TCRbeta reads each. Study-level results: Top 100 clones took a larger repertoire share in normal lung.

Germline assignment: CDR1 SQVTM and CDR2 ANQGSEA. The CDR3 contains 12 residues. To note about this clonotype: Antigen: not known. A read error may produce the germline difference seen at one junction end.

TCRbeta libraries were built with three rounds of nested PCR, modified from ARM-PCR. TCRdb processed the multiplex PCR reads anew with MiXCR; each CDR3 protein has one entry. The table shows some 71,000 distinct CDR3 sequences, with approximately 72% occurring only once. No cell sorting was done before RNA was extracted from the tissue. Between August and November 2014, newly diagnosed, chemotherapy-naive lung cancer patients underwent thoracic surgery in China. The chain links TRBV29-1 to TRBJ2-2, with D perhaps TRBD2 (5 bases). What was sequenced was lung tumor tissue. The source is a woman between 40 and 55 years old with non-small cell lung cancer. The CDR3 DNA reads TGCAGCGGGGAGAGCATGTCCGGGGAGCTGTTATTT. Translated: CSGESMSGELLF.